This T cell receptor beta chain was identified in a study of cytomegalovirus exposure and HLA in healthy donors. Study findings and constraints: Later analysis identified a missense DCLRE1C variant that was linked to TCR beta V- and J-gene trimming. Rates of TCR association differed by HLA locus in a later analysis, with DRB1 highest and HLA-C lowest. Later analysis revealed greater clonal expansion in HLA-associated TCR beta chains than in equally common others.

Comments on this clone: Its target is unknown.

CDR1 is ENHRY and CDR2 is SYGVKD in the germline V gene. This CDR3 contains 13 residues. The ends were cut back, 9 bases at V and 7 bases at J, with 18 bases in the middle. PCR employed 60 Vbeta and 13 Jbeta primers. Sequenced by immunoSEQ multiplex PCR; TCRdb stores in-frame clones only, minus some. The sample has approximately 110,000 clones; 78% are singletons. The V gene is TRBV10-3, the J gene TRBJ2-5; D is perhaps TRBD1 (5 bases). The sequenced sample was PBMCs. The TCR originated in a man aged 35-49 years in good health and CMV-seronegative. The CDR3: CAIGPQATGTQYF. The CDR3 bases are TGTGCCATTGGGCCACAGGCCACTGGGACCCAGTACTTC.